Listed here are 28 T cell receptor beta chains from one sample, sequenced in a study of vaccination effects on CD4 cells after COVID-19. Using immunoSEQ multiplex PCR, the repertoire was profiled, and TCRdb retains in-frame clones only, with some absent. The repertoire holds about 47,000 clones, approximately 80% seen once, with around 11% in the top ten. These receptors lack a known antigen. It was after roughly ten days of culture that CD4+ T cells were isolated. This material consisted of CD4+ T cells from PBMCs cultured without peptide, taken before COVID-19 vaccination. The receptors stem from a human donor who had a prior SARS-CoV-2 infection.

CDR3 nucleotide sequence: TGTGCCAGCAGCTTAGAACGGGAAGATACGCAGTATTTT. Translation: CASSLEREDTQYF. This chain uses TRBV7-2 with TRBJ2-3; a weak D match, TRBD2 (5 bases). The CDR3 consists of 13 residues. Germline assignment: CDR1 SGHTA and CDR2 FQGNSA. Deletions cut 1 base from V and 5 bases from J, with 7 bases between.

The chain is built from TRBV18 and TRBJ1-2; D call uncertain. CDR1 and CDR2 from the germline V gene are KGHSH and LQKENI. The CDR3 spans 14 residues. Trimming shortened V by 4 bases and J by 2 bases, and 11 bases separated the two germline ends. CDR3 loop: CASSLLPGNYGYTF. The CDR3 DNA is TGTGCCAGCTCACTCCTCCCGGGGAACTATGGCTACACCTTC.

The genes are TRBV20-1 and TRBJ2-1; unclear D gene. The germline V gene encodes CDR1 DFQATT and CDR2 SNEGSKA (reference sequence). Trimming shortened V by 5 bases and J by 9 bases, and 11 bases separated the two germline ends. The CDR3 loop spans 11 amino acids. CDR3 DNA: TGCAGTGCTCGTAGATATACTGAGCAGTTCTTC. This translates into CSARRYTEQFF.

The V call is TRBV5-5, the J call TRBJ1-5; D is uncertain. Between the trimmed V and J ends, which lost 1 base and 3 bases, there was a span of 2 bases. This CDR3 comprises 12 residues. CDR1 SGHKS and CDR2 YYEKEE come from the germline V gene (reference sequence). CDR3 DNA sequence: TGTGCCAGCAGCTTGATCAATCAGCCCCAGCATTTT. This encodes CASSLINQPQHF.

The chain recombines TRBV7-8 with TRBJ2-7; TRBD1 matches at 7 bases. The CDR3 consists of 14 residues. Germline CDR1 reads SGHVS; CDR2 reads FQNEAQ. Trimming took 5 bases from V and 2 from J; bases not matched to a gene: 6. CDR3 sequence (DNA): TGTGCCAGCAGCCCAACAGGGGACCCCTACGAGCAGTACTTC. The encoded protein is CASSPTGDPYEQYF.

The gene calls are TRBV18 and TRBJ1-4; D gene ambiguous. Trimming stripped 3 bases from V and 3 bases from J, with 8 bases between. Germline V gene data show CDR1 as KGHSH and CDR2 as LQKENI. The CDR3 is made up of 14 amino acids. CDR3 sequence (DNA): TGTGCCAGCTCACCCAGCTCTTCTAATGAAAAACTGTTTTTT. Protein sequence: CASSPSSSNEKLFF.

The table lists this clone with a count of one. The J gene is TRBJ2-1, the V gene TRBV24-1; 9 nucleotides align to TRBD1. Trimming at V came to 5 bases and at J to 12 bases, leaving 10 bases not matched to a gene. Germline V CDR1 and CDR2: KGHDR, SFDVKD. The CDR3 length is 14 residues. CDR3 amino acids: CATSGGQGVGGQFF. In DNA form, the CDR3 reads TGTGCCACCAGTGGGGGACAGGGAGTCGGCGGGCAGTTCTTC.

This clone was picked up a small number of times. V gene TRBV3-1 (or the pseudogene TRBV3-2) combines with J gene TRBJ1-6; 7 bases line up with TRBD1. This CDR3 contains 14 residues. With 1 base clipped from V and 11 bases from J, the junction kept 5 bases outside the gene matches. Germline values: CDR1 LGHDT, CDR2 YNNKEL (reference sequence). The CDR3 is CASSQGTGETPLHF. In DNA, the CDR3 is TGTGCCAGCAGCCAAGGGACAGGAGAAACACCCCTCCACTTT.

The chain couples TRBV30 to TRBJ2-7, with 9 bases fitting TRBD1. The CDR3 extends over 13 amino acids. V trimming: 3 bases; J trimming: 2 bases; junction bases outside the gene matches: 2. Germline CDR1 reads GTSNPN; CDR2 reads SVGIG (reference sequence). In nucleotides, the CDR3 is TGTGCCTGGAGACGGACAGGGGCCTACGAGCAGTACTTC. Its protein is CAWRRTGAYEQYF.

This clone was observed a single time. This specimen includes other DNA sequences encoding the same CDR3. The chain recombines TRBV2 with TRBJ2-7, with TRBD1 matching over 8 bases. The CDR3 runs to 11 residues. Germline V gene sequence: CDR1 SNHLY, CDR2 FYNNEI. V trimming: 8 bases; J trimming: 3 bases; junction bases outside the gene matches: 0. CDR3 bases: TGTGCCAGCGGACAGGGCTACGAGCAGTACTTC. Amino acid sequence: CASGQGYEQYF.

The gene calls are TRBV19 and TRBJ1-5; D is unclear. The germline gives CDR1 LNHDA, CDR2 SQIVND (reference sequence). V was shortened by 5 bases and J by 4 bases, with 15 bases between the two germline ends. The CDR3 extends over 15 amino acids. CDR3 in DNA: TGTGCCAGTAGTGGGTCTGGTTACTATAATCAGCCCCAGCATTTT. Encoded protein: CASSGSGYYNQPQHF.

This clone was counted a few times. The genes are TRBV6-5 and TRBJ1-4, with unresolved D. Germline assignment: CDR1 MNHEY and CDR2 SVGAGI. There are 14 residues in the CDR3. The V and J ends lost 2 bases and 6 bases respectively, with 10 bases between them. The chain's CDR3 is CASSYRSTDEKLFF. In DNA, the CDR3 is TGTGCCAGCAGTTACCGGTCTACGGATGAAAAACTGTTTTTT.

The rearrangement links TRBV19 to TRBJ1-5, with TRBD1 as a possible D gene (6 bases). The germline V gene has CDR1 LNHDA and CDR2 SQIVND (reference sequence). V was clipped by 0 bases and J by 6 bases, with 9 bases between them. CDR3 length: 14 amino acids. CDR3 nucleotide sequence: TGTGCCAGTAGTATAGAAAGGGGGATTCAGCCCCAGCATTTT. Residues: CASSIERGIQPQHF.

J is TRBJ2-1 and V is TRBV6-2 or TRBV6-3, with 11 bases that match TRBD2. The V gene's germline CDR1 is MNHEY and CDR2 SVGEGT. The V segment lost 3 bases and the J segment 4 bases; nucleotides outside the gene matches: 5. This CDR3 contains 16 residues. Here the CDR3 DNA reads TGTGCCAGCAGTTATACTAGCGGGAGTGGTTACAATGAGCAGTTCTTC. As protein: CASSYTSGSGYNEQFF.

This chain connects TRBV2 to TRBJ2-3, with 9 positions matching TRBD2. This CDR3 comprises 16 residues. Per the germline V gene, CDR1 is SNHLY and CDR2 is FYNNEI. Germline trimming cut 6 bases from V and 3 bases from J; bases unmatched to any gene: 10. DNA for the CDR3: TGTGCCAGCAGGAGGGGACTAGCTATTCCTACAGATACGCAGTATTTT. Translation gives CASRRGLAIPTDTQYF.

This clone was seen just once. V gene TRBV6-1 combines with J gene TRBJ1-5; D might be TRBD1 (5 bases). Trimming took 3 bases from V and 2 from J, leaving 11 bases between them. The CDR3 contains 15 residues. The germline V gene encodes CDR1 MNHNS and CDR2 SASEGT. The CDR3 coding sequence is TGTGCCAGCAGTGAGGATGGGGGAGGCAATCAGCCCCAGCATTTT. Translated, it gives CASSEDGGGNQPQHF.

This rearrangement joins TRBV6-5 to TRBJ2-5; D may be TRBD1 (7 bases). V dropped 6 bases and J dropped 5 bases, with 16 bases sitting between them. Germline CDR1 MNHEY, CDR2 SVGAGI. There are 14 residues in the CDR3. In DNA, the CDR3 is TGTGCCAGCAGCTCAGGGGGGTGGTATGAGACCCAGTACTTC. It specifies CASSSGGWYETQYF.

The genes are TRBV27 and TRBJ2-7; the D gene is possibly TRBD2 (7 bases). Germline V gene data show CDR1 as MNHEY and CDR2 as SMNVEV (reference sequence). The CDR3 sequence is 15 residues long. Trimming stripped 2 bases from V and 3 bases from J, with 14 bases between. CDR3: CASSLTGGAGYEQYF. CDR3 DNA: TGTGCCAGCAGTTTAACGGGGGGCGCGGGCTACGAGCAGTACTTC.

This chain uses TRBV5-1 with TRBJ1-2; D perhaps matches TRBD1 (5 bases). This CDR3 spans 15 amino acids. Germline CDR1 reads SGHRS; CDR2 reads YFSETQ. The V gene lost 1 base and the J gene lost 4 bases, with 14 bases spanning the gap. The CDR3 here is CASSLIGEGAYGYTF. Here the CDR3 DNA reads TGCGCCAGCAGCTTGATAGGGGAGGGAGCCTATGGCTACACCTTC.

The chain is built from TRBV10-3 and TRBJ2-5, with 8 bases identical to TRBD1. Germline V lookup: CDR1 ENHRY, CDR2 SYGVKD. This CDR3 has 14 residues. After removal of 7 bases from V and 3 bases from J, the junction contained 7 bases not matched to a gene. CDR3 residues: CAINPGGWEETQYF. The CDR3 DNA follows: TGTGCCATCAATCCAGGGGGCTGGGAAGAGACCCAGTACTTC.

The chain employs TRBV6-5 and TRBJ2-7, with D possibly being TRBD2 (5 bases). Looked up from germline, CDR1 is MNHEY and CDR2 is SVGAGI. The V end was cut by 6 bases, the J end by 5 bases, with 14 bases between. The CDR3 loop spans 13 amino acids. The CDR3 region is CASRDGGENEQYF. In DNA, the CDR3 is TGTGCCAGCAGGGACGGTGGGGAGAACGAGCAGTACTTC.

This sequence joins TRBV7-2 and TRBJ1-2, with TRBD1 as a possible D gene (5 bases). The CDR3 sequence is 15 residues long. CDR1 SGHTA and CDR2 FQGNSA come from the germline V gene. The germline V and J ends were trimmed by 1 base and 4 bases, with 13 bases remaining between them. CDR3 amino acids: CASSLVSGPAYGYTF. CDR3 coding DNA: TGTGCCAGCAGCTTAGTTTCAGGGCCCGCCTATGGCTACACCTTC.

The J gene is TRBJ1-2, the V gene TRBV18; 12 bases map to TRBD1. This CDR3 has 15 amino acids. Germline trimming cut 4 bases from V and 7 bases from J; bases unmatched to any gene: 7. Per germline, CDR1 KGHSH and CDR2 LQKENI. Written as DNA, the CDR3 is TGTGCCAGCTCACGATCCGGGACAGGGGGCATTGGCTACACCTTC. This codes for CASSRSGTGGIGYTF.

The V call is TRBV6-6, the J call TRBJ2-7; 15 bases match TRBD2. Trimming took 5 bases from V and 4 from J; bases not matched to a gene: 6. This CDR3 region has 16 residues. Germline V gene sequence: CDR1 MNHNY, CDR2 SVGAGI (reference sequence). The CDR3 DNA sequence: TGTGCCAGCAGTCGGACTAGCGGGAGGGATTATTACGAGCAGTACTTC. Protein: CASSRTSGRDYYEQYF.

CDR3 protein: CASSDFGTAYNSPLHF. DNA of the CDR3: TGTGCCAGCAGTGACTTCGGGACGGCCTATAATTCACCCCTCCACTTT. This rearrangement joins TRBV2 to TRBJ1-6, with a weak D call TRBD1 (5 bases). The V and J ends lost 3 bases and 2 bases respectively, with 11 bases between them. The CDR3 sequence is 16 residues long. Germline loops: CDR1 SNHLY, CDR2 FYNNEI.

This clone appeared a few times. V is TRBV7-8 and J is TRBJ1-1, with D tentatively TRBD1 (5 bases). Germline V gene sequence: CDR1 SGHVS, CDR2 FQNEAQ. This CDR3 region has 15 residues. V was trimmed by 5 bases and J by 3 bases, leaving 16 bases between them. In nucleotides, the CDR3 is TGTGCCAGCAGCGGAGAGGCTTCGGGGGACACTGAAGCTTTCTTT. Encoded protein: CASSGEASGDTEAFF.

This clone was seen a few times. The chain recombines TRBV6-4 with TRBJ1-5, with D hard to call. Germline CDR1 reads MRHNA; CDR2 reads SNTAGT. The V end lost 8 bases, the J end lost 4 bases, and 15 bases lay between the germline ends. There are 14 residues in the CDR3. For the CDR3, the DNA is TGTGCCAGCCTAGGGATCCGAGAAAATCAGCCCCAGCATTTT. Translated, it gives CASLGIRENQPQHF.

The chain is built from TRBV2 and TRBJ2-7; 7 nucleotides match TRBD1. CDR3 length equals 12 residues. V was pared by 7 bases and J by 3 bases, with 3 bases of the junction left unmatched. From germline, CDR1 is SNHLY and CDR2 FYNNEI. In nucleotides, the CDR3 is TGTGCCAGCACAGACAGGGACTACGAGCAGTACTTC. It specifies CASTDRDYEQYF.